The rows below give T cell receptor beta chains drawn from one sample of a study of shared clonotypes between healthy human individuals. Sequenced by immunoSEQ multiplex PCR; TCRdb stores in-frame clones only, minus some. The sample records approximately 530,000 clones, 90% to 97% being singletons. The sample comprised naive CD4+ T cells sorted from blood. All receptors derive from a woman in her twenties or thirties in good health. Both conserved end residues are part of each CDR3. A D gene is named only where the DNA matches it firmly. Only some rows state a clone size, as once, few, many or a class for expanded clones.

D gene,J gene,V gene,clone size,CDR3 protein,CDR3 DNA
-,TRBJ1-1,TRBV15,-,CATSRVVGGNTEAFF,TGTGCCACCAGCAGAGTTGTAGGGGGGAACACTGAAGCTTTCTTT
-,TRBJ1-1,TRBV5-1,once,CASSLRGDGGDTEAFF,TGCGCCAGCAGTTTGCGGGGAGATGGTGGCGACACTGAAGCTTTCTTT
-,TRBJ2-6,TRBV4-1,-,CASSQVWPSGANVLTF,TGCGCCAGCAGCCAAGTTTGGCCCTCTGGGGCCAACGTCCTGACTTTC
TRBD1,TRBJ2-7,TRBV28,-,CASSSPPTGSYEQYF,TGTGCCAGCAGTTCCCCTCCGACAGGGTCCTACGAGCAGTACTTC
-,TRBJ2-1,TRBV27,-,CASSSGIQFF,TGTGCCAGCAGTTCAGGAATTCAGTTCTTC
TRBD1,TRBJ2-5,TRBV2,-,CASSGSGGRETQYF,TGTGCCAGCAGTGGTTCAGGGGGCCGAGAGACCCAGTACTTC
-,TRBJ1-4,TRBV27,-,CASSTQGATNEKLFF,TGTGCCAGCAGCACACAGGGAGCAACTAATGAAAAACTGTTTTTT
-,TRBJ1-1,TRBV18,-,CASLPGQADTEAFF,TGTGCCAGCTTACCTGGGCAGGCCGACACTGAAGCTTTCTTT
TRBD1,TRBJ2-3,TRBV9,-,CASSVAPDRTDTQYF,TGTGCCAGCAGCGTAGCACCGGACAGGACAGATACGCAGTATTTT
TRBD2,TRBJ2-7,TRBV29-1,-,CSVAGTPVLAGGSYEQYF,TGCAGCGTTGCCGGGACACCGGTTCTAGCGGGAGGCTCCTACGAGCAGTACTTC
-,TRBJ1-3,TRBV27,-,CASRQTGNTGNTIYF,TGTGCCAGCAGACAAACCGGGAACACTGGAAACACCATATATTTT
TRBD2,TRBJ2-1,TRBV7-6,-,CASSFSGRNNEQFF,TGTGCCAGCAGCTTTAGCGGGAGGAACAATGAGCAGTTCTTC
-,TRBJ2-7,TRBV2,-,CASKDRFGEQYF,TGTGCCAGCAAAGACAGATTTGGCGAGCAGTACTTC
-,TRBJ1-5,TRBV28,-,CASSLGLPPHF,TGTGCCAGCAGTTTAGGCCTTCCACCCCATTTT
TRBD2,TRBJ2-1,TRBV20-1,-,CSARERTSGIF,TGCAGTGCTAGAGAACGGACTAGCGGGATCTTC
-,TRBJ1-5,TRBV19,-,CASSVQENQPQHF,TGTGCCAGTAGTGTACAGGAGAATCAGCCCCAGCATTTT
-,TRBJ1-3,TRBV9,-,CASSVVPLSGSNTIYF,TGTGCCAGCAGCGTAGTACCCTTGTCGGGGTCGAACACCATATATTTT
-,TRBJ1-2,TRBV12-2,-,CASRLRGGHPNYGYTF,TGTGCAAGTCGCTTAAGGGGCGGTCACCCCAACTATGGCTACACCTTC
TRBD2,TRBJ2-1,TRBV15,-,CATSRSLAGDYYNEQFF,TGTGCCACCAGCAGATCCTTAGCGGGAGACTATTACAATGAGCAGTTCTTC
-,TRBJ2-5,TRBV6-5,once,CASSYSNGQGGETQYF,TGTGCCAGCAGTTACTCGAACGGGCAGGGAGGCGAGACCCAGTACTTC
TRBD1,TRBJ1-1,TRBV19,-,CASSTRRTGGTEAFF,TGTGCCAGTAGTACCCGCAGAACAGGGGGCACTGAAGCTTTCTTT
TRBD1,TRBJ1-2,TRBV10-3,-,CAISTFTGGASYLGGYTF,TGTGCCATCAGTACCTTTACAGGGGGCGCATCATATCTTGGTGGCTACACCTTC
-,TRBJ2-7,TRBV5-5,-,CASSLGQATYEQYF,TGTGCCAGCAGCTTGGGCCAGGCGACCTACGAGCAGTACTTC
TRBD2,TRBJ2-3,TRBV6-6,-,CASSPILAGRADTQYF,TGTGCCAGCAGTCCCATCCTAGCGGGAAGGGCAGATACGCAGTATTTT
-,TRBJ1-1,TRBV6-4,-,CASSDTRGGKDTEAFF,TGTGCCAGCAGCGACACCAGGGGAGGGAAGGACACTGAAGCTTTCTTT
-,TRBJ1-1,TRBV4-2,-,CASSRTGRGTEAFF,TGTGCCAGCAGCCGAACAGGAAGGGGCACTGAAGCTTTCTTT
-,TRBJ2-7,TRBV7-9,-,CASSQVGVKSYEQYF,TGTGCCAGCAGCCAGGTAGGGGTAAAGTCCTACGAGCAGTACTTC
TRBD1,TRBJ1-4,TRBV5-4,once,CASSDRTGLNEKLFF,TGTGCCAGCAGCGACCGGACAGGCCTAAATGAAAAACTGTTTTTT
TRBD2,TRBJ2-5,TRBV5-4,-,CASSLAKAGGRETQYF,TGTGCCAGCAGCTTGGCCAAGGCAGGCGGGAGAGAGACCCAGTACTTC
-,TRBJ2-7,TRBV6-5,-,CASSYLGAGQSYEQYF,TGTGCCAGCAGTTACCTTGGGGCGGGACAGTCCTACGAGCAGTACTTC
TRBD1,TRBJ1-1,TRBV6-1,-,CASSEAPTGVWRNTEAFF,TGTGCCAGCAGTGAAGCTCCGACAGGGGTCTGGAGGAACACTGAAGCTTTCTTT
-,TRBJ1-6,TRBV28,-,CASSLGSYNSPLHF,TGTGCCAGCAGTTTAGGGTCCTATAATTCACCCCTCCACTTT
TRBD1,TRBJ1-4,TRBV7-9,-,CASSLDRLGEKLFF,TGTGCCAGCAGCCTGGACAGGTTGGGTGAAAAACTGTTTTTT
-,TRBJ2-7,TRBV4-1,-,CASSQDLVLHGSYEQYF,TGCGCCAGCAGCCAAGACTTAGTCTTGCACGGATCCTACGAGCAGTACTTC
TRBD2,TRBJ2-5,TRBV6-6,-,CASSYKTSGTKRTQYF,TGTGCCAGCAGTTACAAGACTAGCGGGACCAAGAGGACCCAGTACTTC
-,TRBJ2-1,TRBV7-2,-,CASSLSRASYNEQFF,TGTGCCAGCAGCTTATCCCGGGCCTCCTACAATGAGCAGTTCTTC
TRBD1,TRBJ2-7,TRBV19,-,CASSRGQGSEQYF,TGTGCCAGTAGTAGGGGACAGGGTAGCGAGCAGTACTTC
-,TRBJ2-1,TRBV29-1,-,CSVDLLPSRYNEQFF,TGCAGCGTTGATCTTCTTCCTAGCAGATACAATGAGCAGTTCTTC
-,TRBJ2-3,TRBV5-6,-,CASRRFPDGSTDTQYF,TGTGCCAGCAGAAGGTTCCCGGACGGAAGCACAGATACGCAGTATTTT
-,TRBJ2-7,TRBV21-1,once,CANSYEQYF,TGTGCCAACTCCTACGAGCAGTACTTC
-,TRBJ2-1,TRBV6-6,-,CASSYRYNEQFF,TGTGCCAGCAGTTATAGGTACAATGAGCAGTTCTTC
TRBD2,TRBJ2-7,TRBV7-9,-,CASGLAGRTPSLREQYF,TGTGCCAGCGGGCTAGCGGGAAGAACCCCATCCCTACGCGAGCAGTACTTC
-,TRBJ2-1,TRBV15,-,CATSSGSRASALVF,TGTGCCACCAGCAGCGGTAGTAGGGCTAGCGCGCTGGTCTTC
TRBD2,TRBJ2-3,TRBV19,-,CASKDPSGSYADTQYF,TGTGCCAGTAAAGACCCGAGCGGGAGTTATGCAGATACGCAGTATTTT
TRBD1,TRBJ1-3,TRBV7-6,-,CASSLLGQGGNTIYF,TGTGCCAGCAGCTTATTAGGACAGGGGGGAAACACCATATATTTT
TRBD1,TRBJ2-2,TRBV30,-,CAWTRDRGPPDGELFF,TGTGCCTGGACCCGGGACAGGGGGCCTCCGGACGGGGAGCTGTTTTTT
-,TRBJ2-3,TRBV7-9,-,CASSSRADTQYF,TGTGCCAGCAGCTCTCGCGCAGATACGCAGTATTTT
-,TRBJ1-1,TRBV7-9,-,CASSLAGIPEAFF,TGTGCCAGCAGCTTAGCTGGGATCCCTGAAGCTTTCTTT
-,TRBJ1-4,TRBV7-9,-,CAGGRGNEKLFF,TGTGCCGGGGGGAGGGGAAATGAAAAACTGTTTTTT
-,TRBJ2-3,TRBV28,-,CASSLGSSGQSEGAQYF,TGTGCCAGCAGTCTGGGGTCTAGCGGCCAATCCGAGGGGGCGCAGTATTTT
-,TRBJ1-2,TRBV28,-,CASTATSHYGYTF,TGTGCCAGCACCGCGACGTCCCACTATGGCTACACCTTC
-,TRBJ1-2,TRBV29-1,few,CSVEGGGGYTF,TGCAGCGTTGAAGGTGGGGGTGGCTACACCTTC
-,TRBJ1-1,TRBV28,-,CASTPFLGEAFF,TGTGCCAGCACTCCCTTCCTAGGCGAAGCTTTCTTT
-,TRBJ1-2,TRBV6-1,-,CASSHQERQGYTF,TGTGCCAGCAGCCATCAGGAACGCCAGGGCTACACCTTC
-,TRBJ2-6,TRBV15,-,CATLSQGSGANVLTF,TGTGCCACCCTCTCCCAGGGATCTGGGGCCAACGTCCTGACTTTC
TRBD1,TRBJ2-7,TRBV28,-,CASSSLPPGQGVNEQYF,TGTGCCAGCAGTTCCCTTCCCCCGGGACAGGGGGTCAACGAGCAGTACTTC
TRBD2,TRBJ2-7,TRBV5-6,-,CASSIMTSGIGYEQYF,TGTGCCAGCAGCATCATGACTAGCGGGATAGGCTACGAGCAGTACTTC
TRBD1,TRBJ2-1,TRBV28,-,CASVSDRGQGWIF,TGTGCCAGCGTATCAGATCGGGGACAGGGTTGGATCTTC
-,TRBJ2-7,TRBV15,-,CATSRDLAGTFYEQYF,TGTGCCACCAGCAGAGATTTGGCCGGGACTTTCTACGAGCAGTACTTC
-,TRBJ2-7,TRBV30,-,CARSMGVGSYEQYF,TGTGCCCGGTCCATGGGGGTAGGTTCCTACGAGCAGTACTTC